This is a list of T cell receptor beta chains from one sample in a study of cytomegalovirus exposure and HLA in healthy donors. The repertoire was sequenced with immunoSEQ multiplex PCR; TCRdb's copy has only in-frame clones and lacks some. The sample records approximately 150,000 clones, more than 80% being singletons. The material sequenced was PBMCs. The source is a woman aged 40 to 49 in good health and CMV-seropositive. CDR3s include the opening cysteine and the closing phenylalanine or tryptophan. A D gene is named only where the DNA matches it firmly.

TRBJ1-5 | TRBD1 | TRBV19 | TGTGCCGCCGCGGGGACAGGGCGGGTTGATAGCAATCAGCCCCAGCATTTT | CAAAGTGRVDSNQPQHF
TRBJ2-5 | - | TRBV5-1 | TGCGCCAGCAGCCCCCAGGGGGAGACCCAGTACTTC | CASSPQGETQYF
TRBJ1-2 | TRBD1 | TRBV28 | TGTGCCAGCAGGAGGACAGGAGGTGGAGGCTATGGCTACACCTTC | CASRRTGGGGYGYTF
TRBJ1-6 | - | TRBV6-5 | TGTGCCAGCAATGTCGGTCCAACGAGGGATTCACCCCTCCACTTT | CASNVGPTRDSPLHF
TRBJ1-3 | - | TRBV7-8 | TGTGCCAGCAGCTTAGCGGGAGGGGCTGGAAACACCATATATTTT | CASSLAGGAGNTIYF
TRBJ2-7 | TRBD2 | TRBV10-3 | TGTGCCATCTCAGATGCCCTAGCGGGAAACTCCTACGAGCAGTACTTC | CAISDALAGNSYEQYF
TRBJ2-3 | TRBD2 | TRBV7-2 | TGTGCCAGCAGCTTTCGGGGGGGGCATACGCAGTATTTT | CASSFRGGHTQYF
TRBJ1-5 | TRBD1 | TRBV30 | TGTGCCATAGGACAGGGCCCCATTGGGGATCAGCCCCAGCATTTT | CAIGQGPIGDQPQHF
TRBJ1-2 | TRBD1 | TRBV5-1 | TGCGCCAGCACTCCGTTGGGACAGGGAAACTATGGCTACACCTTC | CASTPLGQGNYGYTF
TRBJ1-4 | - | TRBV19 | TGTGCCAGTAGTATAGTGAGGATGCGGGGGCCAGCCGAAAAACTGTTTTTT | CASSIVRMRGPAEKLFF